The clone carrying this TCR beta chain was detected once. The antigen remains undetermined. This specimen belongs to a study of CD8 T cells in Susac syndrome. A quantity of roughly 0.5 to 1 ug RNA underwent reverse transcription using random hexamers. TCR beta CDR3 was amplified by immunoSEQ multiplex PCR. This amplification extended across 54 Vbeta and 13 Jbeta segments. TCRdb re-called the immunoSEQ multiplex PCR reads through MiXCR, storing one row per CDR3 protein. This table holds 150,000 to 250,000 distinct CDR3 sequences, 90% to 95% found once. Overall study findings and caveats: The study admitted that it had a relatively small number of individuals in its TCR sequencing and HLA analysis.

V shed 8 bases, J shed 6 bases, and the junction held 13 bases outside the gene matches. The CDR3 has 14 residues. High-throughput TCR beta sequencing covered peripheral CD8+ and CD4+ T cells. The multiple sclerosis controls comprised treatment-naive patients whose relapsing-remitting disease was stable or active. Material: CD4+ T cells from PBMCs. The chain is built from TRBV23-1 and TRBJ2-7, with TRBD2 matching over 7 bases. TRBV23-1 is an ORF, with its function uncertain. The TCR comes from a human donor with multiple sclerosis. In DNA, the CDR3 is TGCGCCAGCGCCCCGGAGGAGCGGGGCTTCGAGCAGTACTTC. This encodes CASAPEERGFEQYF.